Shown below are 7 T cell receptor beta chains from a single sample sequenced in a study of blood T cell repertoires in COVID-19. Sequencing used immunoSEQ multiplex PCR; TCRdb keeps in-frame clones, though not all of them. The sample lists nearly 200,000 clones, approximately 86% occurring once. Specimen: peripheral blood. The receptors come from a man aged 55 to 70 with COVID-19, enrolled during active disease.

This chain joins TRBV7-7 and TRBJ2-5; 9 positions match TRBD1. The CDR3 contains 15 residues. Germline V gene sequence: CDR1 SSHAT, CDR2 FNYEAQ (reference sequence). Trimming removed 6 bases from V and 4 bases from J; junction bases left unmatched: 9. The CDR3, as DNA: TGTGCCAGCAGTTCTAACAGGGGGCCCCCAGAGACCCAGTACTTC. It encodes CASSSNRGPPETQYF.

V is TRBV18 and J is TRBJ2-3, with D tentatively TRBD1 (6 bases). The germline V gene has CDR1 KGHSH and CDR2 LQKENI. The germline V and J ends were trimmed by 0 bases and 2 bases, with 12 bases remaining between them. The CDR3 sequence is 16 residues long. The CDR3 sequence is CASSPPKQGSTDTQYF. CDR3 sequence (DNA): TGTGCCAGCTCACCACCGAAGCAGGGGTCCACAGATACGCAGTATTTT.

This clone was picked up one time. The chain carries TRBV5-4 and TRBJ1-2; 9 nucleotides match TRBD1. With V trimmed by 0 bases and J by 5 bases, 2 bases remained unmatched. CDR1 SGHNT and CDR2 YYREEE come from the germline V gene (reference sequence). The CDR3 spans 14 residues. CDR3 nucleotide sequence: TGTGCCAGCAGCTTGGGGACAGGGGAATATGGCTACACCTTC. Its translation is CASSLGTGEYGYTF.

The V gene is TRBV10-2, the J gene TRBJ2-5; D ambiguous. V lost 3 bases and J 5 bases, leaving 7 bases between the germline ends. Germline V gene sequence: CDR1 WSHSY, CDR2 SAAADI. The CDR3 sequence is 12 residues long. In DNA, the CDR3 is TGCGCCAGCAGTGAAGCTTTCGAGACCCAGTACTTC. This translates into CASSEAFETQYF.

V is TRBV28 and J is TRBJ2-6; TRBD2 might be the D (6 bases). V was trimmed by 6 bases and J by 4 bases, leaving 16 bases between them. Germline V lookup: CDR1 MDHEN, CDR2 SYDVKM. The CDR3 extends over 16 amino acids. In DNA form, the CDR3 reads TGTGCCAGCAGGTTGGGACTTACAGGAGGGGCCAACGTCCTGACTTTC. Residues: CASRLGLTGGANVLTF.

This rearrangement joins TRBV7-9 to TRBJ1-5; 7 bases are a match to TRBD1. The CDR3 has 14 residues. The germline V gene has CDR1 SEHNR and CDR2 FQNEAQ (reference sequence). V shed 6 bases, J shed 3 bases, and the junction held 5 bases outside the gene matches. CDR3 amino acids: CASSHDRVNQPQHF. The CDR3, as DNA: TGTGCCAGCAGTCATGACAGGGTCAATCAGCCCCAGCATTTT.

The genes are TRBV7-9 and TRBJ2-7; 14 nucleotides agree with TRBD2. Germline lookup yields CDR1 SEHNR and CDR2 FQNEAQ (reference sequence). This CDR3 region has 16 residues. V lost 5 bases to trimming and J lost 3 bases; unmatched junction nucleotides: 6. The CDR3 here is CASSPGLAGDLYEQYF. Written as DNA, the CDR3 is TGTGCCAGCAGCCCGGGACTAGCGGGAGACCTCTACGAGCAGTACTTC.